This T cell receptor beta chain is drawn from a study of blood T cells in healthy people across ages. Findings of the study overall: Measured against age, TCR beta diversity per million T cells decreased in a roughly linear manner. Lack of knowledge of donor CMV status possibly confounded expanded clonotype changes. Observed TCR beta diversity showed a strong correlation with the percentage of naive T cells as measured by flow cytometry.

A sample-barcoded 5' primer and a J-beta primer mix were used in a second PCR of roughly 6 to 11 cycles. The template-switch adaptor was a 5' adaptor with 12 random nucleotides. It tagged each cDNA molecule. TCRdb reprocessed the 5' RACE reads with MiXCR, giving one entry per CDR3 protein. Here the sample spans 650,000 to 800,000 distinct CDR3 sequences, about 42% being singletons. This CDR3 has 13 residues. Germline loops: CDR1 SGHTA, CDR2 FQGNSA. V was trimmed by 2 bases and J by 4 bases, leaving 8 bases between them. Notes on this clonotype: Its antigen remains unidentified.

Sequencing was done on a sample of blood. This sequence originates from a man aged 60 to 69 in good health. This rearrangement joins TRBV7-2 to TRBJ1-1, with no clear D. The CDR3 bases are TGTGCCAGCAGCTTAAGTCAGAGCACTGAAGCTTTCTTT. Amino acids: CASSLSQSTEAFF.